Listed below are T cell receptor beta chains from one sample, sequenced in a study of cytomegalovirus exposure and HLA in healthy donors. Some clones are missing from TCRdb's copy, which holds only in-frame ones; the method was immunoSEQ multiplex PCR. Found here are just over 200,000 clones; the top ten clones hold 1.1%. The sample comprised PBMCs. The receptor set was obtained from a girl aged 2 to 9 in good health and CMV-seropositive. The CDR3 runs from the conserved cysteine through the conserved F or W. D genes are given only for firm matches.

>TRBJ2-7|NA|TRBV13
CASSPPLAGTQHSYEQYF
TGTGCCAGCAGCCCCCCGTTGGCAGGGACTCAACACTCCTACGAGCAGTACTTC
>TRBJ2-1|NA|TRBV27
CASSLLGVFSLVGEQFF
TGTGCCAGCAGTTTGTTAGGGGTCTTTTCACTGGTAGGTGAGCAGTTCTTC
>TRBJ1-2|NA|TRBV5-1
CASSLALVYGYTF
TGCGCCAGCAGCTTAGCCTTGGTCTATGGCTACACCTTC
>TRBJ1-2|NA|TRBV25-1
CASSDTDGYTF
TGTGCCAGCAGTGATACGGATGGCTACACCTTC
>TRBJ1-2|NA|TRBV5-1
CASSSEHPPHSSGYTF
TGCGCCAGCAGCTCCGAACACCCCCCACATTCCAGTGGCTACACCTTC
>TRBJ2-3|NA|TRBV29-1
CSVASCRELDTDTQYF
TGCAGCGTTGCCTCCTGTCGGGAGCTCGACACAGATACGCAGTATTTT
>TRBJ1-1|TRBD1|TRBV9
CASSAHTGGRGNTEAFF
TGTGCCAGCAGCGCCCATACAGGGGGAAGGGGGAACACTGAAGCTTTCTTT
>TRBJ1-1|NA|TRBV6-1
CASGRMGTEAFF
TGTGCCAGCGGGCGTATGGGCACTGAAGCTTTCTTT
>TRBJ1-1|NA|TRBV19
CASMVGGTNTEAFF
TGTGCCAGTATGGTGGGGGGGACGAACACTGAAGCTTTCTTT
>TRBJ1-1|TRBD1|TRBV6-5
CASSHTGGLNTEAFF
TGTGCCAGCAGCCACACAGGGGGCCTGAACACTGAAGCTTTCTTT
>TRBJ2-1|TRBD1|TRBV4-1
CASSLLTGTGVYNEQFF
TGCGCCAGCAGCCTGCTGACCGGGACAGGAGTTTACAATGAGCAGTTCTTC
>TRBJ2-3|NA|TRBV13
CASSLNPDTQYF
TGTGCCAGCAGCCTTAATCCAGATACGCAGTATTTT
>TRBJ2-5|NA|TRBV18
CASSATSTSETQYF
TGTGCCAGCTCAGCAACGAGTACGTCTGAGACCCAGTACTTC
>TRBJ1-2|NA|TRBV6-5
CASSPDRRKYGYTF
TGTGCCAGCAGTCCGGACAGAAGGAAGTATGGCTACACCTTC
>TRBJ2-3|NA|TRBV5-4
CASSAPQFGGGTDTQYF
TGTGCCAGCAGCGCCCCCCAATTCGGGGGAGGTACAGATACGCAGTATTTT
>TRBJ2-5|NA|TRBV9
CASTPSQAGPIPNF
TGTGCCAGCACCCCTAGCCAGGCGGGGCCGATTCCCAACTTC
>TRBJ2-2|NA|TRBV19
CASDPGGVITGELFF
TGTGCCAGTGACCCCGGAGGGGTGATCACCGGGGAGCTGTTTTTT